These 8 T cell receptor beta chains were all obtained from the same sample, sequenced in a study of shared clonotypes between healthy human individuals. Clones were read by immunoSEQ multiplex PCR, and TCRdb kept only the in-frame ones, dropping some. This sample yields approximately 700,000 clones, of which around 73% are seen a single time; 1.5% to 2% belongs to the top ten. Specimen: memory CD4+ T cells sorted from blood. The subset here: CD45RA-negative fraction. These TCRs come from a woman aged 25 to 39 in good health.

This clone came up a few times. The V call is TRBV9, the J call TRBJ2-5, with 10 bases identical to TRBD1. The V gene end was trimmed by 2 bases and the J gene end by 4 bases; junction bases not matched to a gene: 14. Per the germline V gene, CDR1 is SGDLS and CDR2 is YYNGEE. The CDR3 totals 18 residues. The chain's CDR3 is CASSVRGTGTGVGETQYF. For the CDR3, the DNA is TGTGCCAGCAGCGTTAGGGGTACCGGGACAGGGGTGGGAGAGACCCAGTACTTC.

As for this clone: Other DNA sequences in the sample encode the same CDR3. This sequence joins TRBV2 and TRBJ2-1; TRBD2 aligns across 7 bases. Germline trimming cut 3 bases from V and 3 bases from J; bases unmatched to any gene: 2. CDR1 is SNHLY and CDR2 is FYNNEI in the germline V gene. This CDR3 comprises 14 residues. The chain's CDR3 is CASSDQRGYNEQFF. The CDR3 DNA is TGTGCCAGCAGTGACCAGCGGGGCTACAATGAGCAGTTCTTC.

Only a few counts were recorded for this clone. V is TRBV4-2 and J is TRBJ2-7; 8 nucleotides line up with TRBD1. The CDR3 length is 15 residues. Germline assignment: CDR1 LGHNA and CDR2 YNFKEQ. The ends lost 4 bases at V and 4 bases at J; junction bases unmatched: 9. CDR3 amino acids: CASSPGQGYGYEQYF. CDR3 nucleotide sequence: TGTGCCAGCAGCCCCGGACAGGGATATGGGTACGAGCAGTACTTC.

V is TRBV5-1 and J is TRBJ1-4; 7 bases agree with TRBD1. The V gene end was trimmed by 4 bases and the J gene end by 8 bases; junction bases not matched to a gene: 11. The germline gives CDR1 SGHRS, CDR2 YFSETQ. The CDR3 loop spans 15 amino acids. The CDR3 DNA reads TGCGCCAGCAGCACGACAGGGAACTCTCAAGAAAAACTGTTTTTT. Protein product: CASSTTGNSQEKLFF.

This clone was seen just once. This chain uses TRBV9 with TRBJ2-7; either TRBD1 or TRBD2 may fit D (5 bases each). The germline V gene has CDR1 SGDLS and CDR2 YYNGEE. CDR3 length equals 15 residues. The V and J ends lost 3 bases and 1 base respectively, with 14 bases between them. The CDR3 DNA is TGTGCCAGCAGCGCCCACGAGGGGCCGTCCTACGAGCAGTACTTC. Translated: CASSAHEGPSYEQYF.

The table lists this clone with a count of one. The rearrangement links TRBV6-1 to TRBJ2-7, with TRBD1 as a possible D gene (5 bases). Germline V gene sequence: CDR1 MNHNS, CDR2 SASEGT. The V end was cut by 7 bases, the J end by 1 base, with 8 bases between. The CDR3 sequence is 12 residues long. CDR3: CASMAGSYEQYF. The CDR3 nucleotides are TGTGCCAGCATGGCAGGGTCCTACGAGCAGTACTTC.

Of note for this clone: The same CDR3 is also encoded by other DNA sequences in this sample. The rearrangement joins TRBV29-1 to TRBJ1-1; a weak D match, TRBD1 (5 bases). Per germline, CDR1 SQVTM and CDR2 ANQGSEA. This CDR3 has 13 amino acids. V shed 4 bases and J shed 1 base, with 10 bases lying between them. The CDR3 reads CSVGRGPNTEAFF. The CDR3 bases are TGCAGCGTTGGTAGGGGCCCGAACACTGAAGCTTTCTTT. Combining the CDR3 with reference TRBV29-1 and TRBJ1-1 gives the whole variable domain SAVISQKPSRDICQRGTSLTIQCQVDSQVTMMFWYRQQPGQSLTLIATANQGSEATYESGFVIDKFPISRPNLTFSTLTVSNMSPEDSSIYLCSVGRGPNTEAFFGQGTRLTVV.

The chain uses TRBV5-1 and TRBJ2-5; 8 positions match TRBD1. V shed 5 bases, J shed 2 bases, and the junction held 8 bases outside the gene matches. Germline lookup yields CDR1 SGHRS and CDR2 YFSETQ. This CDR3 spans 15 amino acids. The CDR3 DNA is TGCGCCAGCAGTCCAGGACAGGGCGGGCAAGAGACCCAGTACTTC. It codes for CASSPGQGGQETQYF.